This T cell receptor beta chain was retrieved from a study of T cells in Graves' hyperthyroidism and ophthalmopathy. Diagnosis of hyperthyroidism was new in patients aged 18 to 65, and its duration was under 2 months. The PBMCs were sourced from fresh peripheral blood (around 9.9 ml). TCR beta CDR3 regions were amplified from RNA transcripts. HTBI primers drove first-round RT-PCR of the TCR CDR3. TCRdb recomputed calls from the multiplex PCR reads with MiXCR, one row per CDR3 protein. The data hold more than 300,000 distinct CDR3 sequences, with about 15% observed a single time. This clonotype was counted many times. Per germline, CDR1 SEHNR and CDR2 FQNEAQ (reference sequence). Trimming stripped 2 bases from V and 4 bases from J, with 11 bases between. The CDR3 has 14 amino acids.

The sequence came from a young woman with Graves' hyperthyroidism. The rearrangement links TRBV7-9 to TRBJ1-1, with no clear D. Material for sequencing was blood. The CDR3 region has the DNA TGTGCCAGCAGCTTAAAGGGCGGAGGCACTGAAGCTTTCTTT. Its translation: CASSLKGGGTEAFF.